Included here is one T cell receptor beta chain sequence, with context. This sample was taken from a study of blood T cell repertoires in COVID-19. The germline V gene has CDR1 ENHRY and CDR2 SYGVKD. V dropped 2 bases and J dropped 4 bases, with 8 bases sitting between them. The CDR3 is 13 residues long. Clones were sequenced by immunoSEQ multiplex PCR, and TCRdb holds only the in-frame ones, with some missing. The sample lists 330,000 or so clones; around 87% were seen once. The TCR originated in a man aged 35 to 55 in a cohort exposed to, infected with or recovered from COVID-19 (not recorded which). This chain links TRBV10-3 with TRBJ1-2, with D possibly matching TRBD1 (6 bases). Input material: PBMCs or T cells enriched from blood (not recorded which). CDR3 amino acids: CAISEGGAYGYTF. The CDR3 DNA is TGTGCCATCAGTGAGGGGGGCGCCTATGGCTACACCTTC.